The rows below give T cell receptor beta chains drawn from one sample of a study of human T cells and chemical hapten exposure. TCRdb processed the RACE reads anew with MiXCR; each CDR3 protein has one entry. The data show roughly 150,000 distinct CDR3 sequences, around 30% seen once. The sample consisted of whole blood, taken in connection with sensitization to the hapten diphenylcyclopropenone (DPC). These receptor sequences come from a woman under 30 with alopecia areata. Some clones in this sample may be carry-over from other donors' samples. Both conserved end residues are part of each CDR3. A D gene is named only where the DNA matches it firmly. The size of a clone is reported for some rows only, either as once, few or many, or as a class for expanded clones.

D gene	V gene	clone size	J gene	CDR3 protein	CDR3 DNA
NA	TRBV12-3/TRBV12-4	few	TRBJ2-3	CASNPKAEDSDTQYF	TGTGCCAGCAACCCGAAAGCGGAAGACTCAGATACGCAGTATTTT
NA	TRBV20-1	NA	TRBJ2-5	CSAREDSETQYF	TGCAGTGCTAGAGAAGATTCCGAGACCCAGTACTTC
TRBD2	TRBV2	NA	TRBJ2-1	CASKVAGKGNEQFF	TGTGCCAGCAAGGTAGCGGGAAAAGGCAATGAGCAGTTCTTC
NA	TRBV6-2/TRBV6-3	NA	TRBJ2-3	CASRPSRQVDTQYF	TGTGCCAGCAGACCCAGCCGGCAGGTAGATACGCAGTATTTT
TRBD2	TRBV12-3/TRBV12-4	NA	TRBJ2-3	CASSPPSGGGTDTQYF	TGTGCCAGCAGTCCACCTAGCGGGGGGGGCACAGATACGCAGTATTTT
TRBD1	TRBV6-2/TRBV6-3	few	TRBJ1-5	CASRDRGLGNQPQHF	TGTGCCAGCCGGGACAGGGGGCTTGGCAATCAGCCCCAGCATTTT
NA	TRBV29-1	few	TRBJ1-2	CSVVDRSPYGYTF	TGCAGCGTGGTGGATCGGTCCCCCTATGGCTACACCTTC
TRBD1	TRBV2	many	TRBJ1-6	CANRRDRGSPLHF	TGTGCCAACCGCCGGGACAGGGGGTCACCCCTCCACTTT
NA	TRBV5-1	NA	TRBJ2-5	CASSSDSRETQYF	TGCGCCAGCAGCTCCGATTCTAGAGAGACCCAGTACTTC
NA	TRBV4-3	few	TRBJ2-7	CASSPGDGPSYEQYF	TGCGCCAGCAGCCCCGGGGACGGCCCCTCCTACGAGCAGTACTTC
NA	TRBV20-1	NA	TRBJ1-5	CSARGWQSNQPQHF	TGCAGTGCTAGAGGTTGGCAGAGCAATCAGCCCCAGCATTTT
TRBD2	TRBV11-1	NA	TRBJ2-2	CASSFLPSGRASGELFF	TGTGCCAGCAGCTTCCTTCCTAGCGGGAGGGCCTCCGGGGAGCTGTTTTTT
NA	TRBV12-3/TRBV12-4	few	TRBJ1-5	CASRLSGSNQPQHF	TGTGCCAGCAGATTATCCGGGAGCAATCAGCCCCAGCATTTT
TRBD2	TRBV3-1	few	TRBJ2-5	CASSQVASGGQETQYF	TGTGCCAGCAGCCAAGTTGCTAGCGGGGGGCAAGAGACCCAGTACTTC
TRBD2	TRBV5-1	many	TRBJ2-3	CASSLGARAGVGSTDTQYF	TGCGCCAGCAGCTTAGGGGCCCGTGCGGGAGTTGGGAGCACAGATACGCAGTATTTT
NA	TRBV4-1	NA	TRBJ2-3	CASGEERATDTQYF	TGCGCCAGCGGGGAGGAGAGGGCCACAGATACGCAGTATTTT
TRBD1	TRBV7-9	few	TRBJ1-2	CASSLGQGPNYGYTF	TGTGCCAGCAGCTTAGGACAGGGCCCCAACTATGGCTACACCTTC
NA	TRBV21-1	few	TRBJ2-1	CASSKAGPSSYNEQFF	TGTGCCAGCAGCAAAGCGGGACCATCATCCTACAATGAGCAGTTCTTC
NA	TRBV7-2	few	TRBJ1-5	CASGGGQPQHF	TGTGCCAGCGGGGGTGGTCAGCCCCAGCATTTT
TRBD1	TRBV4-1	NA	TRBJ1-1	CASRLPGTGNTEAFF	TGCGCCAGCAGACTTCCTGGGACAGGGAACACTGAAGCTTTCTTT
NA	TRBV5-1	NA	TRBJ1-1	CASSPQTDMNTEAFF	TGCGCCAGCAGCCCACAGACAGATATGAACACTGAAGCTTTCTTT
TRBD1	TRBV19	NA	TRBJ2-3	CASSSDRFGTDTQYF	TGTGCCAGTAGTTCGGACAGGTTTGGAACAGATACGCAGTATTTT
TRBD2	TRBV9	few	TRBJ2-5	CASSTEAGGSETQYF	TGTGCCAGCAGCACTGAAGCGGGGGGTTCTGAGACCCAGTACTTC
TRBD2	TRBV24-1	few	TRBJ2-1	CATSDSGLAGNEQFF	TGTGCCACCAGTGATTCCGGACTAGCTGGGAATGAGCAGTTCTTC
NA	TRBV10-3	few	TRBJ2-7	CAISELSAEYEQYF	TGTGCCATCAGTGAACTATCAGCGGAATACGAGCAGTACTTC
TRBD2	TRBV7-2	NA	TRBJ2-3	CASSLVGGGGTDTQYF	TGTGCCAGCAGCTTAGTTGGCGGGGGGGGCACAGATACGCAGTATTTT
NA	TRBV4-3	few	TRBJ2-1	CASSSWENEQFF	TGCGCCAGCAGCAGCTGGGAGAATGAGCAGTTCTTC
NA	TRBV20-1	NA	TRBJ2-3	CSAAIPWGADTQYF	TGCAGTGCTGCAATCCCCTGGGGAGCAGATACGCAGTATTTT
NA	TRBV9	NA	TRBJ2-7	CASSGVSGYEQYF	TGTGCCAGCAGCGGAGTATCGGGGTACGAGCAGTACTTC
NA	TRBV30	few	TRBJ1-6	CAWEPRRGASPLHF	TGTGCCTGGGAACCTAGGAGGGGCGCGTCACCCCTCCACTTT
NA	TRBV14	NA	TRBJ1-6	CASSQVLYGSPLHF	TGTGCCAGCAGCCAGGTATTGTACGGATCACCCCTCCACTTT
TRBD1	TRBV9	NA	TRBJ2-6	CASSDPTGGHPGANVLTF	TGTGCCAGCAGCGACCCGACAGGGGGCCATCCTGGGGCCAACGTCCTGACTTTC
TRBD1	TRBV18	NA	TRBJ1-1	CASSQTGGLNTEAFF	TGTGCCAGCTCTCAGACAGGGGGATTGAACACTGAAGCTTTCTTT
NA	TRBV29-1	NA	TRBJ2-6	CSVAFSGANVLTF	TGCAGCGTTGCCTTCTCTGGGGCCAACGTCCTGACTTTC
NA	TRBV20-1	NA	TRBJ2-7	CSARDRHTPVPYEQYF	TGCAGTGCTAGAGATAGGCATACCCCCGTTCCCTACGAGCAGTACTTC
NA	TRBV30	NA	TRBJ1-1	CAWSGRANTEAFF	TGTGCCTGGAGTGGCCGGGCGAACACTGAAGCTTTCTTT
TRBD2	TRBV4-1	few	TRBJ2-1	CASSRVGLAGNNEQFF	TGCGCCAGCAGCCGTGTGGGACTAGCGGGGAACAATGAGCAGTTCTTC
NA	TRBV4-3	NA	TRBJ1-1	CASSQEGRQKTFF	TGCGCCAGCAGCCAAGAGGGGAGACAGAAAACTTTCTTT
TRBD2	TRBV29-1	once	TRBJ2-5	CSVQGLAGVGETQYF	TGCAGCGTCCAGGGACTAGCGGGAGTGGGTGAGACCCAGTACTTC
TRBD1	TRBV29-1	NA	TRBJ1-1	CSVSGTGVGGIEAFF	TGCAGCGTTAGCGGGACAGGGGTTGGCGGAATTGAAGCTTTCTTT
NA	TRBV5-4	NA	TRBJ2-1	CASSPGWAAPDNEQFF	TGTGCCAGCAGCCCCGGTTGGGCGGCACCAGACAATGAGCAGTTCTTC
NA	TRBV7-9	few	TRBJ1-3	CASSLVSGMGNTIYF	TGTGCCAGCAGCTTAGTGTCCGGGATGGGAAACACCATATATTTT
NA	TRBV25-1	few	TRBJ2-6	CASSEYLGSGANVLTF	TGTGCCAGCAGTGAATATTTAGGGTCTGGGGCCAACGTCCTGACTTTC
NA	TRBV4-3	NA	TRBJ2-1	CASSQGTYNEQFF	TGCGCCAGCAGCCAAGGGACCTACAATGAGCAGTTCTTC
TRBD2	TRBV4-1	NA	TRBJ2-1	CASSQIAGGGYNEQFF	TGCGCCAGCAGCCAGATAGCGGGAGGGGGGTACAATGAGCAGTTCTTC
NA	TRBV21-1	once	TRBJ1-4	CASHRGGKEKLFF	TGTGCCAGTCACAGGGGAGGAAAAGAAAAACTGTTTTTT
NA	TRBV3-1	once	TRBJ2-1	CASSPLGRGAGGSRSEQFF	TGTGCCAGCAGCCCCTTGGGTAGGGGGGCTGGCGGGAGTAGGAGTGAGCAGTTCTTC
TRBD1	TRBV20-1	NA	TRBJ1-2	CSARGRGRGGYTF	TGCAGTGCTAGGGGGAGGGGGCGAGGTGGCTACACCTTC
TRBD1	TRBV5-4	NA	TRBJ1-1	CASLAGGNTEAFF	TGTGCCAGCCTGGCAGGGGGGAACACTGAAGCTTTCTTT
NA	TRBV20-1	few	TRBJ2-3	CSAAGGYTDTQYF	TGCAGTGCGGCCGGGGGCTACACAGATACGCAGTATTTT
NA	TRBV4-1	NA	TRBJ2-1	CASSVQFQVGKEQFF	TGCGCCAGCAGCGTCCAATTCCAAGTAGGTAAGGAGCAGTTCTTC
NA	TRBV7-2	many	TRBJ2-5	CASSLLTETQYF	TGTGCCAGCAGCTTACTCACAGAGACCCAGTACTTC
TRBD2	TRBV27	NA	TRBJ2-1	CASSLSLAGGNEQFF	TGTGCCAGCAGTTTAAGCCTAGCGGGGGGCAATGAGCAGTTCTTC